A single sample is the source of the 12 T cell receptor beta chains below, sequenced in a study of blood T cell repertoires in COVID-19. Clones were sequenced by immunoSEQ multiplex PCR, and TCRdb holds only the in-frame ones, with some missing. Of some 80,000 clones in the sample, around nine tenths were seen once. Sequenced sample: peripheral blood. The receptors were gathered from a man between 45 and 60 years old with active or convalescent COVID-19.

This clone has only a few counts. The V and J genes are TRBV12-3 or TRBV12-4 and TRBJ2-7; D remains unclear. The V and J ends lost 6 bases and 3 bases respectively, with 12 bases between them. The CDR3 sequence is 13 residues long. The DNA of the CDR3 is TGTGCCAGCAGGGTGGCATCTGGCTACGAGCAGTACTTC. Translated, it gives CASRVASGYEQYF.

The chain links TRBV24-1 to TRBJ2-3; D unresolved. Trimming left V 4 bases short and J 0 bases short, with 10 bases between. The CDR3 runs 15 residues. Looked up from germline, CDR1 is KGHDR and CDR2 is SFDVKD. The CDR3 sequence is CATSEEESSTDTQYF. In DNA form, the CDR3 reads TGTGCCACCAGTGAAGAAGAGAGTAGCACAGATACGCAGTATTTT.

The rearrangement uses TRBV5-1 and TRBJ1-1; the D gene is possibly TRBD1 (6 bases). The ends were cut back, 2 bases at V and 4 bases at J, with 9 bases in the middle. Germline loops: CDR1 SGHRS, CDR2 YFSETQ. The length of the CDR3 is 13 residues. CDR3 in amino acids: CASSLQGVTEAFF. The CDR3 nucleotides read TGCGCCAGCAGCTTACAGGGAGTCACTGAAGCTTTCTTT. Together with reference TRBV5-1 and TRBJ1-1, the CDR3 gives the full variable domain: KAGVTQTPRYLIKTRGQQVTLSCSPISGHRSVSWYQQTPGQGLQFLFEYFSETQRNKGNFPGRFSGRQFSNSRSEMNVSTLELGDSALYLCASSLQGVTEAFFGQGTRLTVV.

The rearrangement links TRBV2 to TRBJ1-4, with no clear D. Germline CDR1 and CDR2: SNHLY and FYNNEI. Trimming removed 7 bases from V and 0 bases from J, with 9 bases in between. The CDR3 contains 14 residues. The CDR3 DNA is TGTGCCAGCAATCCCATTGCAACTAATGAAAAACTGTTTTTT. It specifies CASNPIATNEKLFF.

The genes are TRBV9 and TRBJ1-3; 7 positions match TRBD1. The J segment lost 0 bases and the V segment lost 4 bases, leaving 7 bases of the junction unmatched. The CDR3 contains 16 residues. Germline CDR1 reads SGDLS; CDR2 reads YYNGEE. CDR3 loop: CASSYDRESSGNTIYF. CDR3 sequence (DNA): TGTGCCAGCAGCTACGACAGGGAGAGCTCTGGAAACACCATATATTTT.

This chain's CDR3 is CAISGSNQPQHF. For the CDR3, the DNA is TGTGCCATAAGCGGGAGCAATCAGCCCCAGCATTTT. The chain is built from TRBV10-3 and TRBJ1-5; no firm D call. The germline CDR1 and CDR2 sequences are ENHRY and SYGVKD. Trimming shortened V by 9 bases and J by 1 base, and 7 bases separated the two germline ends. The CDR3 runs to 12 residues.

CDR3 loop: CASSSMTGFTEAFF. The CDR3 DNA follows: TGTGCCAGCAGTAGCATGACAGGGTTCACTGAAGCTTTCTTT. The chain carries TRBV28 and TRBJ1-1; TRBD1 aligns across 7 bases. CDR3 size: 14 residues. Looked up from germline, CDR1 is MDHEN and CDR2 is SYDVKM. V was pared by 5 bases and J by 4 bases, with 7 bases of the junction left unmatched.

CDR3 coding DNA: TGTGCCAGCAGCGCGCTGGGCGGCGGGGGGGCCGCAGATACGCAGTATTTT. This translates into CASSALGGGGAADTQYF. The rearrangement uses TRBV9 and TRBJ2-3, with TRBD2 matching over 9 bases. Germline CDR1 and CDR2: SGDLS and YYNGEE. V gave up 3 bases and J gave up 4 bases; unmatched junction bases: 12. This CDR3 is 17 amino acids long.

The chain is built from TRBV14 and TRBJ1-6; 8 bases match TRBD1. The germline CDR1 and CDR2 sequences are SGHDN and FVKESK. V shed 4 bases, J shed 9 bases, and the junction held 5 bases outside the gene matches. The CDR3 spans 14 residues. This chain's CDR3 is CASSLGQGVSPLHF. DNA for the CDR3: TGTGCCAGCAGCCTTGGACAGGGAGTTTCACCCCTCCACTTT.

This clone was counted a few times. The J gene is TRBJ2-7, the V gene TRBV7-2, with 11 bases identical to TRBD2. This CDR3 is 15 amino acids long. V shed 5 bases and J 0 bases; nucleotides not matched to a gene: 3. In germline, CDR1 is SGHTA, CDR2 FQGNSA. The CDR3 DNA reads TGTGCCAGCAGCGTGACTAGCGGGGTCTCCTACGAGCAGTACTTC. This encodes CASSVTSGVSYEQYF.

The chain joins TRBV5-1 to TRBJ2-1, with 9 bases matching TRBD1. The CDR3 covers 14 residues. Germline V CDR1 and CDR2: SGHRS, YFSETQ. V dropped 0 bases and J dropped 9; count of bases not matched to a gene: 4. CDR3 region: CASSLAQGAGEQFF. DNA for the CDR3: TGCGCCAGCAGCTTGGCACAGGGGGCTGGTGAGCAGTTCTTC.

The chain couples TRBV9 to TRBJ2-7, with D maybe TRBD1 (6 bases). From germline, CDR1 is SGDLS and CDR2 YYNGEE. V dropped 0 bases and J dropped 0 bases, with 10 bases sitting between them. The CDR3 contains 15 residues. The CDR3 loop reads CASSVGTGSSYEQYF. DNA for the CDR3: TGTGCCAGCAGCGTAGGAACAGGGTCCTCCTACGAGCAGTACTTC.